What follows are 27 T cell receptor beta chains derived from one specimen sequenced in a study of T cells expressing NK-cell markers. Each CDR3 protein gets one entry in TCRdb, which reprocessed the 5' RACE reads and gives no DNA. The repertoire table contains more than 120,000 distinct CDR3 sequences. Sequencing was performed on blood T cells: a sorted CD56 or NKG2C T cell subset, CD4+ or CD8+ T cells, or bulk PBMC T cells (not recorded which). Every receptor here comes from a man younger than 35 in good health.

The CDR3 region is CATSDLSRDTDTQYF. The rearrangement uses TRBV24-1 and TRBJ2-3; with no DNA, the TCRdb D assignment of TRBD1 cannot be verified. CDR1 and CDR2 (germline): KGHDR, SFDVKD. This CDR3 has 15 amino acids.

The chain has TRBV20-1 and TRBJ2-1; TCRdb selects TRBD2, and the lack of DNA leaves this call unchecked. Germline assignment: CDR1 DFQATT and CDR2 SNEGSKA (reference sequence). The CDR3 length is 17 residues. CDR3 sequence reads: CSARVELAGGRPNEQFF.

The chain joins TRBV7-6 to TRBJ2-3. Germline V gives CDR1 SGHVS, CDR2 FNYEAQ. The CDR3 spans 14 residues. The CDR3 loop reads CASRPPMDTDTQYF.

The rearrangement joins TRBV20-1 to TRBJ2-1. Germline V gene lookup returns CDR1 DFQATT and CDR2 SNEGSKA (reference sequence). CDR3 length: 12 residues. The chain's CDR3 is CSASLPSHEQFF.

V usage is TRBV20-1 and J usage is TRBJ1-2; TCRdb reports TRBD1, a call that lacks DNA to check it against. Germline CDR1 reads DFQATT; CDR2 reads SNEGSKA (reference sequence). This CDR3 is 14 amino acids long. CDR3 region: CSVQRPPGEFGYTF.

V and J are TRBV27 and TRBJ2-7. The CDR3 runs to 15 residues. Germline V gene lookup returns CDR1 MNHEY and CDR2 SMNVEV (reference sequence). CDR3 sequence reads: CASSLFPGSSYEQYF.

The chain recombines TRBV10-3 with TRBJ2-1; the TCRdb D gene call, TRBD1, has no DNA to confirm it. The germline gives CDR1 ENHRY, CDR2 SYGVKD. The CDR3 covers 11 residues. This CDR3 reads CAVWRGDEQFF.

This chain links TRBV11-1 with TRBJ2-1; TCRdb designates TRBD1, a call that cannot be tested without DNA. Germline lookup yields CDR1 SGHAT and CDR2 FQDESV (reference sequence). CDR3 length: 15 amino acids. The CDR3 reads CASSYNLGGNNEQFF.

The V gene is TRBV28, the J gene TRBJ1-3. CDR1 MDHEN and CDR2 SYDVKM come from the germline V gene. The CDR3 consists of 14 residues. CDR3 in amino acids: CASSVDGSGNTIYF.

V gene TRBV7-8 combines with J gene TRBJ2-2; with no DNA, the TCRdb D assignment of TRBD2 cannot be verified. The CDR3 spans 18 residues. Looked up from germline, CDR1 is SGHVS and CDR2 is FQNEAQ. This CDR3 is CASSLSRGGTSNTGELFF.

The chain joins TRBV18 to TRBJ1-1; there is no DNA to check the TCRdb D call of TRBD1. Per the germline V gene, CDR1 is KGHSH and CDR2 is LQKENI. The CDR3 consists of 15 residues. The CDR3 reads CASSTGDRGGTEAFF.

V gene TRBV6-1 combines with J gene TRBJ2-1; TCRdb's D call of TRBD2 is untestable without DNA. Per germline, CDR1 MNHNS and CDR2 SASEGT. This CDR3 is built from 16 residues. The CDR3 reads CASSPLVSGSNNEQFF.

The chain has TRBV12-3 or TRBV12-4 and TRBJ2-6. The CDR3 loop spans 15 amino acids. The chain's CDR3 is CASSIAKSGANVLTF.

This chain joins TRBV29-1 and TRBJ2-7; the D call of TRBD2 rests on TCRdb alone, since no DNA is present to check it. CDR3 length equals 15 residues. Per germline, CDR1 SQVTM and CDR2 ANQGSEA. The CDR3 reads CSVEGEEDTSYEQYF.

The chain's CDR3 is CASSQGRMGETQYF. This sequence joins TRBV4-3 and TRBJ2-5. CDR1 and CDR2 (germline): LGHNA, YSLEER. This CDR3 is built from 14 residues.

The rearrangement joins TRBV19 to TRBJ2-2. There are 14 residues in the CDR3. In germline, CDR1 is LNHDA, CDR2 SQIVND (reference sequence). The CDR3: CASSIGQSTGELFF.

CDR3 region: CASSYTGLATSTDTQYF. The chain employs TRBV6-5 and TRBJ2-3; TCRdb gives TRBD2 as the D gene, but with no DNA this cannot be confirmed. CDR1 and CDR2 from the germline V gene are MNHEY and SVGAGI. CDR3 length: 17 amino acids.

CDR3: CASNKAGGSYNEQFF. This chain joins TRBV19 and TRBJ2-1; TCRdb names TRBD2, which stays unverified in the absence of DNA. Germline loops: CDR1 LNHDA, CDR2 SQIVND (reference sequence). There are 15 residues in the CDR3.

The genes are TRBV25-1 and TRBJ2-1; TCRdb proposes TRBD1, but this gene call is untestable without DNA. Germline V gives CDR1 MGHDK, CDR2 SYGVNS. This CDR3 region has 15 residues. This chain's CDR3 is CASSEYRTGYNEQFF.

This chain joins TRBV9 and TRBJ2-7; TCRdb lists TRBD2, though no DNA is available to test this call. This CDR3 comprises 20 residues. Germline lookup yields CDR1 SGDLS and CDR2 YYNGEE. CDR3 protein: CASSVADRTSEVRTSGPEYF.

The J gene is TRBJ2-1, the V gene TRBV6-1; TCRdb designates TRBD1, a call that cannot be tested without DNA. The CDR3 has 14 amino acids. The germline gives CDR1 MNHNS, CDR2 SASEGT. The CDR3 is CASSTPKQGSEQFF.

This chain joins TRBV3-1 and TRBJ2-5; TCRdb proposes TRBD2, but this gene call is untestable without DNA. This CDR3 comprises 20 residues. Looked up from germline, CDR1 is LGHDT and CDR2 is YNNKEL (reference sequence). The CDR3 here is CASSQDPGGFAGGPGETQYF.

V and J are TRBV20-1 and TRBJ2-1; TCRdb selects TRBD2, and the lack of DNA leaves this call unchecked. Germline values: CDR1 DFQATT, CDR2 SNEGSKA (reference sequence). The CDR3 has 18 residues. CDR3 loop: CSGQGVREGLGRTNEQFF.

This chain joins TRBV20-1 and TRBJ2-3; TCRdb gives TRBD2 as the D gene, but with no DNA this cannot be confirmed. The CDR3 is 17 amino acids. Germline V gene sequence: CDR1 DFQATT, CDR2 SNEGSKA (reference sequence). CDR3 amino acids: CSARDLVASGSTDTQYF.

The chain uses TRBV11-2 and TRBJ2-3; TCRdb calls TRBD2, which cannot be checked without DNA. This CDR3 is built from 15 residues. Per the germline V gene, CDR1 is SGHAT and CDR2 is FQNNGV. The chain's CDR3 is CASRTSGSGPDTQYF.

The CDR3 is CSAPSPGLGTPGEQYF. The chain has TRBV20-1 and TRBJ2-7; TCRdb picks TRBD1, but there is no DNA to check that call. The CDR3 length is 16 residues. The germline V gene encodes CDR1 DFQATT and CDR2 SNEGSKA (reference sequence).

The chain combines TRBV7-9 with TRBJ2-2. Germline values: CDR1 SEHNR, CDR2 FQNEAQ (reference sequence). The CDR3 sequence is 12 residues long. The CDR3 here is CASSRYTGELFF. The complete variable domain, with remaining parts taken from reference TRBV7-9 and TRBJ2-2, reads DTGVSQNPRHKITKRGQNVTFRCDPISEHNRLYWYRQTLGQGPEFLTYFQNEAQLEKSRLLSDRFSAERPKGSFSTLEIQRTEQGDSAMYLCASSRYTGELFFGEGSRLTVL.